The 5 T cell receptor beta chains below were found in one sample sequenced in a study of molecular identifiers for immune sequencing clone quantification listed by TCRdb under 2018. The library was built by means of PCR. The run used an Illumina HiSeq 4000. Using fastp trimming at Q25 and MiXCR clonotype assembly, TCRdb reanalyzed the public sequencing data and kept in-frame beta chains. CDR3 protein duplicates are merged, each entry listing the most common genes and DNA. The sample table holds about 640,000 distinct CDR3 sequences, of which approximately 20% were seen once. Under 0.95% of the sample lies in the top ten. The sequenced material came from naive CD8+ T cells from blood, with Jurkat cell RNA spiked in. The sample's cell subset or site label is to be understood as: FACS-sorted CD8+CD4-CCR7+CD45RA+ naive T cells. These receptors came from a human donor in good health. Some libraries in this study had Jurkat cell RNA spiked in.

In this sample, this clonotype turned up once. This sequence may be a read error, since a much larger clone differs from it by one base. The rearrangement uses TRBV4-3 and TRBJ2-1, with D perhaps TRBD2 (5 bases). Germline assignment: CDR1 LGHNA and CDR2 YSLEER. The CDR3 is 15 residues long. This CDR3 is CASRQVRGGYNEQFF. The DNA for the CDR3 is TGCGCCAGCAGACAAGTACGGGGTGGATACAATGAGCAGTTCTTC.

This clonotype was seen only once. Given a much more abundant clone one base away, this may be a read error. This chain's CDR3 is CARSAAQGAEKLFF. Here the CDR3 DNA reads TGTGCCCGCAGCGCGGCCCAAGGGGCAGAAAAACTGTTTTTT. The chain combines TRBV7-9 with TRBJ1-4; a weak D match, TRBD1 (5 bases). Germline loops: CDR1 SEHNR, CDR2 FQNEAQ (reference sequence). CDR3 length: 14 amino acids.

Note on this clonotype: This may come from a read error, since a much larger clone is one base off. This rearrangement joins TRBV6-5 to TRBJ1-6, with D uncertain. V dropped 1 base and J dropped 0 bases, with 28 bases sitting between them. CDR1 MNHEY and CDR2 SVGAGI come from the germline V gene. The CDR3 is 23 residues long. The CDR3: CASSYCSTDPRHLISSYNSPLHF. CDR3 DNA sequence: TGTGCCAGCAGTTACTGTTCGACGGATCCACGCCACCTGATAAGCTCCTATAATTCACCCCTCCACTTT.

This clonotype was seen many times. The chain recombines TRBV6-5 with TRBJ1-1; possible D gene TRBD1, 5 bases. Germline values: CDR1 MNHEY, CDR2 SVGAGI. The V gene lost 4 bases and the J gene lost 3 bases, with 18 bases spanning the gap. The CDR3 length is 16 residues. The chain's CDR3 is CASSSGTLRRDTEAFF. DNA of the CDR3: TGTGCCAGCAGTTCCGGGACCCTGAGGAGGGACACTGAAGCTTTCTTT.

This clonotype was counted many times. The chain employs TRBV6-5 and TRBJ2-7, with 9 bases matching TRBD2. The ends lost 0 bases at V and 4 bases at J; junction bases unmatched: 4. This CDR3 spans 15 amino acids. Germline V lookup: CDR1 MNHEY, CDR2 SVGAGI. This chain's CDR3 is CASSYSGLAGYEQYF. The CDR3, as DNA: TGTGCCAGCAGTTACTCGGGACTAGCCGGGTACGAGCAGTACTTC.